The rows below give T cell receptor beta chains drawn from one sample of a study of blood T cell repertoires in COVID-19. Produced via immunoSEQ multiplex PCR; TCRdb's table is partial and in-frame only. The profile covers about 440,000 clones, with 70% to 90% appearing a single time and about 12% taken by the ten largest. Material: peripheral blood. Receptors originate from a woman in her forties or fifties with COVID-19, enrolled during active disease. Each CDR3 is given with its conserved first and last residue. A D gene is named only where the DNA matches it firmly. The size of a clone is reported for some rows only, either as once, few or many, or as a class for expanded clones.

j_gene,d_gene,v_gene,abundance,CDR3aa,CDR3nt
TRBJ2-3,TRBD2,TRBV7-2,.,CASSLVLAGGADTQYF,TGTGCCAGCAGCTTAGTCCTAGCGGGGGGAGCAGATACGCAGTATTTT
TRBJ2-1,.,TRBV6-4,.,CASTPGNGGQYNEQFF,TGTGCCAGCACCCCAGGGAACGGGGGTCAGTACAATGAGCAGTTCTTC
TRBJ2-3,TRBD1,TRBV11-1,.,CASSLDRGADTQYF,TGTGCCAGCAGCTTAGACAGGGGTGCAGATACGCAGTATTTT
TRBJ2-7,TRBD2,TRBV5-8,.,CASSGGTSDSYEQYF,TGTGCCAGCAGCGGGGGGACTAGCGACTCCTACGAGCAGTACTTC
TRBJ2-3,.,TRBV5-8,.,CASPDAYTLASTDTQYF,TGTGCCAGCCCCGACGCTTACACTCTAGCCAGCACAGATACGCAGTATTTT
TRBJ1-2,TRBD1,TRBV23-1,.,CATRTGSPYGYTF,TGCGCCACCAGGACAGGGAGCCCCTATGGCTACACCTTC
TRBJ1-3,.,TRBV5-6,.,CASRALGAGNTIYF,TGTGCCAGCAGGGCGCTAGGGGCTGGAAACACCATATATTTT
TRBJ1-6,.,TRBV30,.,CAWSFDSVYSPLHF,TGTGCCTGGAGTTTCGACAGCGTCTATTCACCCCTCCACTTT
TRBJ1-5,TRBD1,TRBV19,.,CASSIEDREGQPQHF,TGTGCCAGTAGTATCGAGGACAGGGAGGGGCAGCCCCAGCATTTT
TRBJ1-1,TRBD1,TRBV7-9,.,CASSLGTGKAFF,TGTGCCAGCAGCTTGGGGACAGGGAAGGCTTTCTTT
TRBJ2-2,TRBD2,TRBV19,.,CASRLAGGGRWELFF,TGTGCCAGCCGACTAGCGGGGGGCGGTAGATGGGAGCTGTTTTTT
TRBJ1-2,TRBD1,TRBV9,.,CASSLSDRGHGYTF,TGTGCCAGCAGCCTATCTGACAGGGGGCATGGCTACACCTTC
TRBJ1-1,.,TRBV7-6,.,CASSLGQRGTEAFF,TGTGCCAGCAGCTTAGGGCAGCGGGGCACTGAAGCTTTCTTT
TRBJ2-7,TRBD1,TRBV11-1,.,CASSPGTGEVYEQYF,TGTGCCAGCAGCCCAGGGACAGGGGAGGTCTACGAGCAGTACTTC
TRBJ1-2,TRBD1,TRBV11-2,.,CASSFPGGDYGYTF,TGTGCCAGCAGCTTCCCAGGGGGAGATTATGGCTACACCTTC
TRBJ1-1,.,TRBV3-1/TRBV3-2,.,CASSLPGSNTEAFF,TGTGCCAGCAGCCTCCCAGGTTCGAACACTGAAGCTTTCTTT
TRBJ2-1,.,TRBV2,.,CASTAGRGAGSYNEQFF,TGTGCCAGCACAGCAGGGCGGGGCGCGGGGTCCTACAATGAGCAGTTCTTC
TRBJ1-2,.,TRBV5-6,.,CASSLDGSGYTF,TGTGCCAGCAGCTTAGACGGGAGTGGCTACACCTTC
TRBJ2-7,TRBD2,TRBV4-1,.,CASSQDVSSGGYEQYF,TGCGCCAGCAGCCAAGATGTTTCTAGCGGGGGGTACGAGCAGTACTTC
TRBJ1-2,TRBD1,TRBV30,.,CALRRDRGLGYTF,TGTGCCTTAAGGCGGGACAGGGGGCTTGGCTACACCTTC
TRBJ1-2,.,TRBV12-3/TRBV12-4,.,CASSFGGARGYTF,TGTGCCAGCAGTTTTGGGGGGGCGCGAGGCTACACCTTC
TRBJ1-2,TRBD1,TRBV3-1/TRBV3-2,.,CASSLFQQGAGYTF,TGTGCCAGCAGCCTTTTCCAACAGGGGGCTGGCTACACCTTC
TRBJ1-2,TRBD1,TRBV9,.,CASSPNPGQGYGYTF,TGTGCCAGCAGCCCCAACCCGGGACAGGGGTATGGCTACACCTTC
TRBJ2-3,TRBD2,TRBV18,.,CASSLTSGVTDTQYF,TGTGCCAGCTCCCTTACTAGCGGGGTCACAGATACGCAGTATTTT
TRBJ2-7,TRBD1,TRBV2,.,CASRPPGQGSVASYEQYF,TGTGCCAGCAGGCCTCCGGGACAGGGATCAGTGGCCTCCTACGAGCAGTACTTC
TRBJ2-3,TRBD2,TRBV4-1,.,CASSQAAGGTDTQYF,TGCGCCAGCAGCCAAGCGGCGGGGGGCACAGATACGCAGTATTTT
TRBJ1-2,.,TRBV6-5,.,CASRGLPGDGYTF,TGTGCCAGCAGGGGGCTTCCCGGCGATGGCTACACCTTC
TRBJ1-3,.,TRBV28,once,CASSRAYSGNTIYF,TGTGCCAGCTCTAGAGCGTACTCTGGAAACACCATATATTTT
TRBJ2-5,TRBD1,TRBV29-1,.,CSASQGAQETQYF,TGCAGCGCGTCTCAGGGGGCCCAGGAGACCCAGTACTTC
TRBJ1-2,.,TRBV4-2,.,CASSQVGEGSGAYGYTF,TGTGCCAGCAGCCAAGTGGGTGAGGGGAGCGGGGCATATGGCTACACCTTC
TRBJ1-2,TRBD1,TRBV19,once,CASRTPGQGNYGYTF,TGTGCCAGTAGAACCCCGGGACAGGGGAACTATGGCTACACCTTC
TRBJ1-2,.,TRBV27,.,CASSDSFGYTF,TGTGCCAGCAGCGACAGTTTTGGCTACACCTTC
TRBJ1-2,.,TRBV27,.,CASSLRWGQGYTF,TGTGCCAGCAGTTTAAGATGGGGGCAGGGCTACACCTTC
TRBJ2-2,TRBD1,TRBV9,few,CASSVGGQGTGELFF,TGTGCCAGCAGCGTAGGCGGACAGGGAACCGGGGAGCTGTTTTTT
TRBJ1-1,.,TRBV28,many,CASSLEGPPEAFF,TGTGCCAGCAGTTTGGAGGGGCCTCCTGAAGCTTTCTTT
TRBJ2-2,.,TRBV11-3,.,CASSLLTGELFF,TGTGCCAGCAGCTTACTTACCGGGGAGCTGTTTTTT
TRBJ1-6,.,TRBV28,.,CASLGGDSPLHF,TGTGCCAGCCTAGGGGGAGATTCACCCCTCCACTTT
TRBJ2-3,TRBD2,TRBV27,.,CASHPSLAGYTQYF,TGTGCCAGCCACCCATCACTAGCGGGGTATACGCAGTATTTT
TRBJ1-3,.,TRBV6-1,.,CASSEDQRGNTIYF,TGTGCCAGCAGTGAAGATCAGCGGGGAAACACCATATATTTT
TRBJ2-1,.,TRBV5-4,.,CASSPDLSSYNEQFF,TGTGCCAGCAGCCCGGACTTAAGCTCCTACAATGAGCAGTTCTTC
TRBJ1-5,.,TRBV7-2,.,CASSTFRGQGGQPQHF,TGTGCCAGCAGCACTTTCCGAGGGCAGGGAGGCCAGCCCCAGCATTTT
TRBJ2-2,TRBD2,TRBV9,.,CASSSSGTSGVEKNTGELFF,TGTGCCAGCAGCTCTTCCGGGACTAGCGGGGTCGAGAAGAACACCGGGGAGCTGTTTTTT
TRBJ1-2,.,TRBV27,.,CASSSEGVANYGYTF,TGTGCCAGCAGTTCCGAGGGGGTAGCTAACTATGGCTACACCTTC
TRBJ2-1,.,TRBV7-9,.,CASSLSMSSYNEQFF,TGTGCCAGCAGCTTATCGATGAGCTCCTACAATGAGCAGTTCTTC
TRBJ2-2,.,TRBV2,.,CASRFGQNTGELFF,TGTGCCAGCAGATTCGGTCAGAACACCGGGGAGCTGTTTTTT
TRBJ1-1,TRBD1,TRBV28,.,CASKEGANTEAFF,TGTGCCAGCAAGGAGGGGGCGAACACTGAAGCTTTCTTT
TRBJ1-2,TRBD1,TRBV6-4,once,CASSETGLSRYTF,TGTGCCAGCAGTGAGACAGGGTTGAGTCGCTACACCTTC
TRBJ2-1,TRBD2,TRBV4-2,.,CASSFSGGAGNEQFF,TGTGCCAGCAGCTTTAGCGGGGGGGCCGGCAATGAGCAGTTCTTC
TRBJ2-7,.,TRBV5-1,.,CASSLAMGARQREQYF,TGCGCCAGCAGCTTGGCCATGGGGGCACGACAACGAGAGCAGTACTTC
TRBJ2-5,.,TRBV25-1,.,CASSETEVQETQYF,TGTGCCAGCAGTGAGACAGAAGTCCAAGAGACCCAGTACTTC
TRBJ2-3,TRBD2,TRBV28,.,CASSRRTSSQYF,TGTGCCAGCAGCCGTCGGACTAGCTCGCAGTATTTT
TRBJ1-2,.,TRBV11-2,.,CASSLPRDSPSSYGYTF,TGTGCCAGCAGCCTCCCGAGAGACAGCCCTTCAAGCTATGGCTACACCTTC
TRBJ2-7,.,TRBV9,many,CASRREQYF,TGTGCCAGCCGGAGGGAGCAGTACTTC
TRBJ2-7,.,TRBV3-1/TRBV3-2,.,CASSPSGPSYEQYF,TGTGCCAGCAGCCCGAGCGGACCCTCCTACGAGCAGTACTTC
TRBJ2-3,.,TRBV3-1/TRBV3-2,.,CASSLGSDTQYF,TGTGCCAGCAGCCTCGGGAGCGATACGCAGTATTTT
TRBJ1-1,.,TRBV12-3/TRBV12-4,few,CASSVRVTEAFF,TGTGCCAGCTCAGTCAGGGTTACTGAAGCTTTCTTT
TRBJ1-5,.,TRBV21-1,.,CASSIMDRVWQPQHF,TGTGCCAGCAGCATCATGGACAGGGTGTGGCAGCCCCAGCATTTT
TRBJ2-7,.,TRBV3-1/TRBV3-2,.,CASNFFQSGGEQYF,TGTGCCAGCAACTTCTTCCAATCCGGGGGCGAGCAGTACTTC
TRBJ2-1,TRBD2,TRBV9,.,CASSVGFPLAGDDNEQFF,TGTGCCAGCAGCGTAGGGTTCCCTCTAGCGGGGGACGACAATGAGCAGTTCTTC